This paragraph covers one T cell receptor beta chain sequence. This clonotype occurred a few times. It lacks a known antigen. Base qualities are not recorded, but no much larger clone differs from it by a single base. The sample is drawn from a study of vaccination and CD4 T cells after COVID-19 (dated by TCRdb to between 2022 and 2023). Regarding the study in general: Every convalescent patient had a positive nasal swab PCR test for SARS-CoV-2, with mild disease in roughly 10 patients and severe disease in one. The spike-specific CD4+ TCR repertoire was compared before and after mRNA vaccination in over nine COVID-19 convalescent patients and a handful of infection-naive healthy vaccine recipients. Post-COVID blood samples from convalescent patients were collected a median of roughly 100 days after diagnosis, with a range of about 35 to 180 days. For stimulating the cultures, overlapping spike peptide pools were used, derived from SARS-CoV-2 as well as from the common cold coronaviruses HCoV-NL63, HCoV-OC43 and HCoV-229E. As controls, cultures received a CEFX viral epitope pool (the positive control), an HIV-1 Nef peptide pool (the negative control), or no peptide at all. Post-vaccine blood samples were obtained a median of approximately 70 days after the second vaccine dose, with a range of roughly 13 to 250 days. Each participant got two doses of either the Pfizer-BioNTech BNT162b2 vaccine (n=8) or the Moderna mRNA-1273 vaccine (n=2). The convalescent cohort comprised six males and four females, including two Hispanic individuals, seven Caucasians, two Asians and one multiracial person.

The paper's findings and limits, for the study overall: The median number of SARS-CoV-2-reactive clonotypes rose from 21 after infection to some 40 after vaccination, but the change was not significant. Among convalescent patients, a median roughly 84% of the SARS-CoV-2-reactive clones seen after vaccination appeared only after vaccination, which suggests priming specific to the vaccine. Only a relatively small number of convalescent patients were included in the study, and early timepoints following natural infection were not analyzed. Nearly all vaccine-specific clones in convalescent patients (304 of 307) were mono-reactive for SARS-CoV-2 spike rather than cross-reactive with common cold coronaviruses.

To prepare the library, PCR was applied. DNA from cultured CD4+ T cells underwent TCR sequencing with the Oncomine TCR Beta short-read assay at the Johns Hopkins FTIC core. The QIAamp micro DNA kit was used to extract genomic DNA from the cultured CD4+ T cells. Oncomine TCR Beta libraries from cultured CD4+ T cells were pooled with unique dual indexes and sequenced on an Illumina iSeq 100. Under the source paper's analysis protocol: Non-productive sequences were removed, and CDR3s not starting with C, not ending with F or W, or shorter than 7 amino acids were discarded. Antigen-specific clonotypes were identified using the MANAFEST web application through comparison of peptide-stimulated wells with reference and other culture wells. Positive clones required FDR below 0.05, an odds ratio above 5, and productive frequency above 0.1% in at least two of three replicate wells. A clonotype counted as cross-reactive if it showed significant expansion both in the SARS-CoV-2 spike wells and in at least one common cold coronavirus spike condition. Using R version 3.6.1, CDR3 homology was evaluated through Levenshtein distances (stringdist) along with unrooted phylogenetic trees (ape). TCRdb handled the public reads itself, with Q25 trimming in fastp and clone calling in MiXCR, and kept productive beta chains. CDR3 protein duplicates are merged, each entry listing the most common genes and DNA. The authors' filters were not applied to this entry. The sample table contains around 10,000 distinct CDR3 sequences; only one count was recorded for roughly 42% of them. The ten biggest clones cover approximately 30% of the sample.

The cysteine opens and the phenylalanine closes a CDR3 of 13 amino acids. CDR3 DNA is the only sequence kept; it has 39 bases, read in frame from the first base. A distance of 8 bases separates the germline ends of V and J, which lose 5 bases and 1 base respectively. Sequences SNHLY (CDR1) and FYNNEI (CDR2) are obtained from the germline V gene. This specimen's treatment or condition label, interpreted: roughly 11-day PBMC culture with coronavirus spike peptide pools or control peptides (ViraFEST assay). To expand antigen-specific T cells with peptide pools and then pick out the expanded clonotypes through TCR sequencing, the study relied on the ViraFEST assay. The positive SARS-CoV-2 PCR tests of the convalescent patients were dated from March to December 2020, before the Alpha, Beta and Delta variants emerged in the United States. PBMCs were cultured at approximately 2.1 million per well in IMDM supplemented with 5% human AB serum and 10 IU/ml IL-2, with 10 ug/ml peptide pools added. Half of the culture medium was replaced with fresh IL-2-containing medium on days 3 and 7. After around 11 days of culture, CD4+ T cells were isolated by negative selection using the EasySep CD4+ T cell isolation kit. PBMCs were separated from whole blood using Ficoll-Paque Plus gradient centrifugation and then either used fresh or cryopreserved at -140C. Triplicate wells were generally used for each culture condition.

Sequenced: CD4+ T cells from blood, cultured in vitro. This receptor was obtained from a human donor who had recovered from COVID-19. This sequence uses TRBV2 and TRBJ1-2; a confident D gene designation cannot be given. The CDR3 region has the sequence CASSPVSNYGYTF. The sequence in DNA is TGTGCCAGCAGTCCCGTTAGTAACTATGGCTACACCTTC.